A selection of T cell receptor beta chains follows, all from one sample in a study of blood T cell repertoires in COVID-19. TCRdb keeps only in-frame clones here, not all; method: immunoSEQ multiplex PCR. The sample shows roughly 99,000 clones, approximately 80% of them seen only once. Sequences were obtained from peripheral blood. The receptors derive from a man aged 65-85 years with acute or convalescent COVID-19. Each CDR3 is given with its conserved first and last residue. The order of the fields is CDR3 length, J gene, V gene, clone size, D gene, CDR3 protein, CDR3 DNA. The D gene is left open where the match is weak. A clone size is listed for some rows: how often the clone was seen (once, few, many), or a class if it is expanded.

CDR3 length: 14; J gene: TRBJ2-5; V gene: TRBV11-2; clone size: .; D gene: TRBD2; CDR3 protein: CASSRSLAEETQYF; CDR3 DNA: TGTGCCAGCAGCCGATCCCTAGCGGAAGAGACCCAGTACTTC
CDR3 length: 15; J gene: TRBJ2-3; V gene: TRBV27; clone size: .; D gene: .; CDR3 protein: CASSGLLRSGDTQYF; CDR3 DNA: TGTGCCAGCAGCGGTCTATTAAGAAGCGGGGATACGCAGTATTTT
CDR3 length: 14; J gene: TRBJ2-1; V gene: TRBV18; clone size: once; D gene: TRBD1; CDR3 protein: CASSRDRGYNEQFF; CDR3 DNA: TGTGCCAGCTCACGGGACAGGGGCTACAATGAGCAGTTCTTC
CDR3 length: 11; J gene: TRBJ2-7; V gene: TRBV5-6; clone size: .; D gene: .; CDR3 protein: CASSLFDEQYF; CDR3 DNA: TGTGCCAGCAGCCTTTTTGACGAGCAGTACTTC
CDR3 length: 15; J gene: TRBJ2-7; V gene: TRBV9; clone size: .; D gene: TRBD1; CDR3 protein: CASSLLGTGNYEQYF; CDR3 DNA: TGTGCCAGCAGCCTACTGGGGACAGGGAATTACGAGCAGTACTTC
CDR3 length: 14; J gene: TRBJ2-1; V gene: TRBV11-2; clone size: once; D gene: .; CDR3 protein: CASSLDTKNNEQFF; CDR3 DNA: TGTGCCAGCAGCTTGGACACTAAAAACAATGAGCAGTTCTTC
CDR3 length: 14; J gene: TRBJ1-6; V gene: TRBV7-8; clone size: .; D gene: TRBD1; CDR3 protein: CASSAGQGPSPLHF; CDR3 DNA: TGTGCCAGCAGCGCGGGACAGGGCCCCTCACCCCTCCACTTT
CDR3 length: 15; J gene: TRBJ2-2; V gene: TRBV5-1; clone size: .; D gene: TRBD1; CDR3 protein: CASSRDSLNTGELFF; CDR3 DNA: TGCGCCAGCAGCCGGGACAGCCTGAACACCGGGGAGCTGTTTTTT
CDR3 length: 17; J gene: TRBJ1-2; V gene: TRBV15; clone size: .; D gene: TRBD1; CDR3 protein: CATSTLGQGATNYGYTF; CDR3 DNA: TGTGCCACCAGCACCTTGGGACAGGGAGCCACTAACTATGGCTACACCTTC
CDR3 length: 10; J gene: TRBJ2-1; V gene: TRBV2; clone size: .; D gene: .; CDR3 protein: CASSAEQGFF; CDR3 DNA: TGTGCCAGCAGCGCGGAGCAGGGGTTCTTC
CDR3 length: 14; J gene: TRBJ2-1; V gene: TRBV11-2; clone size: few; D gene: TRBD2; CDR3 protein: CASSPLGGGNEQFF; CDR3 DNA: TGTGCCAGCAGCCCCTTGGGGGGGGGAAATGAGCAGTTCTTC
CDR3 length: 14; J gene: TRBJ2-1; V gene: TRBV19; clone size: .; D gene: TRBD1; CDR3 protein: CASAGTGDYNEQFF; CDR3 DNA: TGTGCCAGTGCCGGGACAGGGGATTACAATGAGCAGTTCTTC
CDR3 length: 15; J gene: TRBJ1-4; V gene: TRBV7-2; clone size: .; D gene: .; CDR3 protein: CASSLVAGNNEKLFF; CDR3 DNA: TGTGCCAGCAGCTTAGTTGCAGGAAATAATGAAAAACTGTTTTTT
CDR3 length: 14; J gene: TRBJ1-1; V gene: TRBV7-2; clone size: once; D gene: .; CDR3 protein: CASNVNRFHTEAFF; CDR3 DNA: TGTGCCAGCAACGTTAACAGGTTCCACACTGAAGCTTTCTTT
CDR3 length: 16; J gene: TRBJ2-3; V gene: TRBV7-2; clone size: .; D gene: TRBD2; CDR3 protein: CASRSNSGGSTDTQYF; CDR3 DNA: TGTGCCAGCAGATCCAATAGCGGGGGAAGCACAGATACGCAGTATTTT
CDR3 length: 12; J gene: TRBJ1-6; V gene: TRBV20-1; clone size: .; D gene: .; CDR3 protein: CSASSQGSPLHF; CDR3 DNA: TGCAGTGCTAGTTCCCAGGGTTCCCCCCTCCACTTT
CDR3 length: 15; J gene: TRBJ2-2; V gene: TRBV11-1; clone size: .; D gene: TRBD1; CDR3 protein: CASSFEGQITGELFF; CDR3 DNA: TGTGCCAGCAGCTTTGAGGGACAGATCACCGGGGAGCTGTTTTTT
CDR3 length: 15; J gene: TRBJ2-2; V gene: TRBV25-1; clone size: few; D gene: TRBD1; CDR3 protein: CASSEGTGWAGELFF; CDR3 DNA: TGTGCCAGCAGTGAAGGGACAGGGTGGGCCGGGGAGCTGTTTTTT
CDR3 length: 14; J gene: TRBJ1-1; V gene: TRBV5-1; clone size: .; D gene: TRBD1; CDR3 protein: CASSLTGGEGEAFF; CDR3 DNA: TGCGCCAGCAGCTTGACAGGGGGGGAAGGTGAAGCTTTCTTT
CDR3 length: 13; J gene: TRBJ2-5; V gene: TRBV12-5; clone size: once; D gene: .; CDR3 protein: CASGLLGGETQYF; CDR3 DNA: TGTGCTAGTGGTTTGTTAGGCGGGGAGACCCAGTACTTC
CDR3 length: 15; J gene: TRBJ2-3; V gene: TRBV6-5; clone size: .; D gene: TRBD2; CDR3 protein: CASSGLAGSTDTQYF; CDR3 DNA: TGTGCCAGCAGCGGACTAGCGGGCAGCACAGATACGCAGTATTTT
CDR3 length: 12; J gene: TRBJ1-2; V gene: TRBV6-1; clone size: .; D gene: TRBD1; CDR3 protein: CASSEQGDGYTF; CDR3 DNA: TGTGCCAGCAGTGAACAGGGGGATGGCTACACCTTC
CDR3 length: 12; J gene: TRBJ1-1; V gene: TRBV5-1; clone size: .; D gene: .; CDR3 protein: CASRTGNTEAFF; CDR3 DNA: TGCGCCAGCAGGACAGGGAACACTGAAGCTTTCTTT
CDR3 length: 14; J gene: TRBJ1-2; V gene: TRBV3-1/TRBV3-2; clone size: .; D gene: TRBD1; CDR3 protein: CASTQGGRGYGYTF; CDR3 DNA: TGTGCCAGCACCCAGGGGGGTCGGGGCTATGGCTACACCTTC
CDR3 length: 16; J gene: TRBJ1-1; V gene: TRBV4-1; clone size: few; D gene: .; CDR3 protein: CASSQGRETMNTEAFF; CDR3 DNA: TGCGCCAGCAGCCAGGGCCGGGAAACTATGAACACTGAAGCTTTCTTT
CDR3 length: 17; J gene: TRBJ1-2; V gene: TRBV4-3; clone size: .; D gene: .; CDR3 protein: CASSQDLGSGLFPGYTF; CDR3 DNA: TGCGCCAGCAGCCAAGATCTCGGCAGCGGGCTTTTTCCTGGCTACACCTTC
CDR3 length: 15; J gene: TRBJ1-2; V gene: TRBV9; clone size: .; D gene: .; CDR3 protein: CASSPTWDNTYGYTF; CDR3 DNA: TGTGCCAGCAGCCCAACCTGGGACAATACCTATGGCTACACCTTC
CDR3 length: 13; J gene: TRBJ1-1; V gene: TRBV12-5; clone size: .; D gene: .; CDR3 protein: CASGLGANTEAFF; CDR3 DNA: TGTGCTAGTGGTTTGGGGGCTAACACTGAAGCTTTCTTT
CDR3 length: 13; J gene: TRBJ2-7; V gene: TRBV6-1; clone size: .; D gene: TRBD2; CDR3 protein: CASSSGEAYEQYF; CDR3 DNA: TGTGCCAGTTCCAGCGGGGAAGCCTACGAGCAGTACTTC
CDR3 length: 13; J gene: TRBJ2-5; V gene: TRBV3-1/TRBV3-2; clone size: once; D gene: .; CDR3 protein: CASSQGFGETQYF; CDR3 DNA: TGTGCCAGCAGCCAAGGCTTCGGAGAGACCCAGTACTTC
CDR3 length: 13; J gene: TRBJ1-1; V gene: TRBV19; clone size: .; D gene: .; CDR3 protein: CASSGTLNTEAFF; CDR3 DNA: TGTGCCAGTAGCGGGACACTGAACACTGAAGCTTTCTTT
CDR3 length: 18; J gene: TRBJ2-3; V gene: TRBV19; clone size: .; D gene: TRBD2; CDR3 protein: CASSVPGTSGGLTDTQYF; CDR3 DNA: TGTGCCAGTAGTGTCCCTGGGACTAGCGGGGGGCTGACAGATACGCAGTATTTT
CDR3 length: 11; J gene: TRBJ1-3; V gene: TRBV6-6; clone size: .; D gene: .; CDR3 protein: CASSPRDTIYF; CDR3 DNA: TGTGCCAGCAGCCCGAGGGACACCATATATTTT
CDR3 length: 13; J gene: TRBJ2-2; V gene: TRBV29-1; clone size: .; D gene: .; CDR3 protein: CSAIQGNTGELFF; CDR3 DNA: TGCAGCGCCATTCAGGGGAACACCGGGGAGCTGTTTTTT
CDR3 length: 15; J gene: TRBJ1-5; V gene: TRBV5-8; clone size: .; D gene: .; CDR3 protein: CASSLGQISNQPQHF; CDR3 DNA: TGTGCCAGCAGCTTGGGCCAGATTAGCAATCAGCCCCAGCATTTT
CDR3 length: 15; J gene: TRBJ2-7; V gene: TRBV5-8; clone size: .; D gene: .; CDR3 protein: CASSRAQGLPYEQYF; CDR3 DNA: TGTGCCAGCAGCCGCGCCCAGGGCCTTCCCTACGAGCAGTACTTC
CDR3 length: 14; J gene: TRBJ1-1; V gene: TRBV20-1; clone size: .; D gene: .; CDR3 protein: CSASEVEMNTEAFF; CDR3 DNA: TGCAGTGCTAGTGAAGTAGAGATGAACACTGAAGCTTTCTTT
CDR3 length: 16; J gene: TRBJ1-5; V gene: TRBV10-3; clone size: .; D gene: TRBD1; CDR3 protein: CAISESGQGGDQPQHF; CDR3 DNA: TGTGCCATCAGTGAGTCGGGACAGGGAGGCGATCAGCCCCAGCATTTT
CDR3 length: 14; J gene: TRBJ2-7; V gene: TRBV19; clone size: .; D gene: TRBD1; CDR3 protein: CASREQGWDYEQYF; CDR3 DNA: TGTGCCAGTAGAGAACAGGGGTGGGACTACGAGCAGTACTTC
CDR3 length: 17; J gene: TRBJ1-2; V gene: TRBV2; clone size: .; D gene: .; CDR3 protein: CASSEAHPDSPQGGYTF; CDR3 DNA: TGTGCCAGCAGTGAAGCGCATCCGGACAGTCCCCAGGGGGGCTACACCTTC
CDR3 length: 16; J gene: TRBJ2-5; V gene: TRBV5-1; clone size: .; D gene: TRBD2; CDR3 protein: CASSLDVAGGGETQYF; CDR3 DNA: TGCGCCAGCAGCTTGGACGTAGCGGGGGGAGGAGAGACCCAGTACTTC
CDR3 length: 15; J gene: TRBJ1-2; V gene: TRBV7-2; clone size: .; D gene: .; CDR3 protein: CASSLASGQIYGYTF; CDR3 DNA: TGTGCCAGCAGCTTAGCGTCAGGTCAGATCTATGGCTACACCTTC
CDR3 length: 15; J gene: TRBJ1-1; V gene: TRBV5-1; clone size: .; D gene: TRBD1; CDR3 protein: CASSPPGQGNTEAFF; CDR3 DNA: TGCGCCAGCAGCCCCCCGGGACAGGGGAACACTGAAGCTTTCTTT
CDR3 length: 16; J gene: TRBJ1-6; V gene: TRBV12-5; clone size: many; D gene: .; CDR3 protein: CASGPTLQGFNSPLHF; CDR3 DNA: TGTGCTAGTGGCCCTACCCTACAGGGTTTTAATTCACCCCTCCACTTT
CDR3 length: 14; J gene: TRBJ1-5; V gene: TRBV7-9; clone size: .; D gene: .; CDR3 protein: CASSPGPGNQPQHF; CDR3 DNA: TGTGCCAGCAGCCCCGGTCCGGGGAATCAGCCCCAGCATTTT
CDR3 length: 13; J gene: TRBJ2-7; V gene: TRBV5-1; clone size: .; D gene: .; CDR3 protein: CASSLDFYYEQYF; CDR3 DNA: TGCGCCAGCAGCTTGGACTTCTACTACGAGCAGTACTTC
CDR3 length: 14; J gene: TRBJ1-1; V gene: TRBV6-5; clone size: .; D gene: .; CDR3 protein: CASSYTRGTQSAFF; CDR3 DNA: TGTGCCAGCAGTTACACCCGAGGTACGCAGAGCGCTTTCTTT
CDR3 length: 12; J gene: TRBJ2-7; V gene: TRBV3-1/TRBV3-2; clone size: .; D gene: TRBD1; CDR3 protein: CASSQEDRGRSF; CDR3 DNA: TGTGCCAGCAGCCAAGAGGACAGGGGTCGGTCCTTC
CDR3 length: 15; J gene: TRBJ1-2; V gene: TRBV3-1/TRBV3-2; clone size: .; D gene: TRBD1; CDR3 protein: CASSQEARGTHGYTF; CDR3 DNA: TGTGCCAGCAGCCAAGAAGCCAGGGGGACCCATGGCTACACCTTC
CDR3 length: 15; J gene: TRBJ2-4; V gene: TRBV11-2; clone size: .; D gene: TRBD1; CDR3 protein: CASSRVRTGENIQYF; CDR3 DNA: TGTGCCAGCAGCCGGGTTAGGACAGGGGAAAACATTCAGTACTTC
CDR3 length: 15; J gene: TRBJ1-2; V gene: TRBV5-6; clone size: .; D gene: TRBD1; CDR3 protein: CASSLAAGGRYGYTF; CDR3 DNA: TGTGCCAGCAGCTTGGCCGCAGGGGGAAGGTATGGCTACACCTTC
CDR3 length: 14; J gene: TRBJ1-1; V gene: TRBV7-2; clone size: .; D gene: .; CDR3 protein: CASSPRGGQTEAFF; CDR3 DNA: TGTGCCAGCAGCCCAAGAGGCGGACAAACTGAAGCTTTCTTT
CDR3 length: 16; J gene: TRBJ2-1; V gene: TRBV6-8; clone size: .; D gene: TRBD1; CDR3 protein: CASSYPDRGLSNEQFF; CDR3 DNA: TGTGCCAGCAGTTACCCGGACAGGGGGCTGAGCAATGAGCAGTTCTTC
CDR3 length: 17; J gene: TRBJ2-3; V gene: TRBV11-3; clone size: .; D gene: .; CDR3 protein: CASSLGVIPGDTDTQYF; CDR3 DNA: TGTGCCAGCAGCTTGGGGGTGATACCGGGGGACACAGATACGCAGTATTTT
CDR3 length: 13; J gene: TRBJ1-1; V gene: TRBV2; clone size: .; D gene: .; CDR3 protein: CASKQGENTEAFF; CDR3 DNA: TGTGCCAGCAAACAGGGCGAGAACACTGAAGCTTTCTTT